Reported below is one T cell receptor (beta chain). Its antigen remains unknown. This record belongs to a study of radiotherapy plus CTLA-4 blockade in lung cancer. In the study overall: Patients showed objective responses in about 20% of cases, and disease control was achieved by under 40%. Overall study results and limits: Best predicting response, reportedly, were early blood T cell clone dynamics, with interferon-beta. TCR clones of tumor origin grew in blood after radiotherapy plus ipilimumab.

Generated by immunoSEQ multiplex PCR, the TCRdb table keeps only in-frame clones and is missing some. The sample carries approximately 110,000 clones, roughly 80% recorded once. There are 14 residues in the CDR3. Trimming shortened V by 0 bases and J by 1 base, and 7 bases separated the two germline ends. The germline gives CDR1 SGHAT, CDR2 FQNNGV. Patients with chemo-refractory metastatic non-small-cell lung cancer received focal radiation plus CTLA-4 blockade with ipilimumab. The receptor comes from a human donor with non-small cell lung cancer that progressed on radiotherapy plus ipilimumab. Some clones in this sample may be carry-over from other donors' samples. The material sequenced was peripheral blood, taken from a patient treated with radiotherapy plus ipilimumab. This rearrangement joins TRBV11-2 to TRBJ2-7; maybe TRBD1 (5 bases). The CDR3 nucleotides read TGTGCCAGCAGCTTAGATCAGGGTTCCTACGAGCAGTACTTC. This translates into CASSLDQGSYEQYF.